These 28 T cell receptor beta chains originate from one sample sequenced in a study of blood T cell repertoires in COVID-19 (dated by TCRdb to 2020 to 2022). Library construction relied on the immunoSEQ multiplex PCR assay. Held by TCRdb, this immuneACCESS table contains in-frame sequences only and omits some clones. Under half of the omission traces to an unresolved V gene where checked; the cause of the rest is unknown. For this sample there are 85,000 to 110,000 clones; roughly 84% appear just once. The ten largest clones capture 5% to 7.5% of the sample. The material sequenced was peripheral blood. The receptors were gathered from a human donor in a cohort sampled during active COVID-19.

This clone was seen only once. The chain uses TRBV6-6 and TRBJ2-7, with TRBD1 as a possible D gene (5 bases). The CDR3 is 15 residues long. The V gene lost 0 bases and the J gene lost 0 bases, with 9 bases spanning the gap. Germline V gene data show CDR1 as MNHNY and CDR2 as SVGAGI (reference sequence). CDR3: CASSYSGDSSYEQYF. The CDR3 DNA reads TGTGCCAGCAGTTACTCGGGCGACAGCTCCTACGAGCAGTACTTC.

The genes are TRBV15 and TRBJ1-5, with 11 bases fitting TRBD1. The CDR3 has 15 residues. Unmatched junction bases numbered 1, after V lost 3 bases and J lost 3 bases. Germline CDR1 LNHNV, CDR2 YYDKDF (reference sequence). This CDR3 reads CATSRGQGDNQPQHF. The CDR3 coding sequence is TGTGCCACCAGCAGGGGACAGGGGGACAATCAGCCCCAGCATTTT.

The chain uses TRBV5-1 and TRBJ1-4, with unresolved D. There are 12 residues in the CDR3. CDR1 SGHRS and CDR2 YFSETQ come from the germline V gene. Trimming removed 0 bases at V and 8 bases at J, with 5 bases between. In DNA form, the CDR3 reads TGCGCCAGCAGCTTGGGAGGGGAAAAACTGTTTTTT. This translates into CASSLGGEKLFF.

This clone has only one observation. The gene calls are TRBV7-9 and TRBJ2-2; 8 positions match TRBD1. Germline V gives CDR1 SEHNR, CDR2 FQNEAQ (reference sequence). The CDR3 contains 15 residues. The J segment lost 0 bases and the V segment lost 5 bases, leaving 2 bases of the junction unmatched. CDR3 loop: CASSQGASNTGELFF. CDR3 sequence (DNA): TGTGCCAGCAGCCAGGGGGCTTCGAACACCGGGGAGCTGTTTTTT.

The V call is TRBV15, the J call TRBJ1-6; a possible D gene is TRBD1 (5 bases). This CDR3 comprises 15 residues. V was trimmed by 1 base and J by 8 bases, leaving 12 bases between them. CDR1 LNHNV and CDR2 YYDKDF come from the germline V gene (reference sequence). The DNA of the CDR3 is TGTGCCACCAGCAGAGGAAGACAGTCGGATTCACCCCTCCACTTT. This translates into CATSRGRQSDSPLHF.

V is TRBV5-6 and J is TRBJ1-5, with D tentatively TRBD1 (6 bases). CDR1 and CDR2 from the germline V gene are SGHDT and YYEEEE. The germline V and J ends were trimmed by 4 bases and 6 bases, with 17 bases remaining between them. This CDR3 has 15 residues. The CDR3 reads CASSRRGSGFQPQHF. The CDR3 bases are TGTGCCAGCAGCCGCAGGGGCTCGGGTTTTCAGCCCCAGCATTTT.

This chain uses TRBV6-5 with TRBJ1-4; D gene ambiguous. Germline CDR1 MNHEY, CDR2 SVGAGI. The CDR3 is 15 amino acids. V was trimmed by 0 bases and J by 6 bases, leaving 11 bases between them. The CDR3 DNA reads TGTGCCAGCAGTTACTCCCGACAAAACTATGAAAAACTGTTTTTT. It translates to CASSYSRQNYEKLFF.

The chain carries TRBV28 and TRBJ2-6, with D possibly TRBD1 on 6 matching bases. This CDR3 has 17 residues. V was shortened by 2 bases and J by 1 base, with 12 bases between the two germline ends. The V gene's germline CDR1 is MDHEN and CDR2 SYDVKM. The CDR3 coding sequence is TGTGCCAGCAGTTTACGGGACATCAAATCTGGGGCCAACGTCCTGACTTTC. Translation: CASSLRDIKSGANVLTF.

The chain joins TRBV10-3 to TRBJ2-5; 8 bases are shared with TRBD1. Germline loops: CDR1 ENHRY, CDR2 SYGVKD. Losses at the gene ends were 7 bases for V and 1 base for J; bases not matched to a gene: 8. The CDR3 has 15 residues. The CDR3 nucleotides are TGTGCCATCAATAACGGACAGGGTGTCCAAGAGACCCAGTACTTC. It translates to CAINNGQGVQETQYF.

This sequence joins TRBV12-3 or TRBV12-4 and TRBJ2-3; D is undetermined. The CDR3 spans 12 residues. V was trimmed by 3 bases and J by 3 bases, leaving 4 bases between them. The CDR3 is CASSFRTDTQYF. The CDR3 DNA follows: TGTGCCAGCAGTTTTCGGACAGATACGCAGTATTTT.

In its sample, this clone was seen once. The chain recombines TRBV19 with TRBJ1-6; D not resolved. V gave up 3 bases and J gave up 0 bases, with 3 bases separating them. Germline V lookup: CDR1 LNHDA, CDR2 SQIVND (reference sequence). The CDR3 length is 14 residues. As DNA, the CDR3 is TGTGCCAGTAGTATCGGCTCCTATAATTCACCCCTCCACTTT. Translating it yields CASSIGSYNSPLHF.

The gene calls are TRBV6-6 and TRBJ1-6, with D possibly TRBD1 on 6 matching bases. CDR1 and CDR2 from the germline V gene are MNHNY and SVGAGI (reference sequence). The CDR3 contains 15 residues. V was cut by 1 base and J by 4 bases, with 8 bases left in between. The chain's CDR3 is CASSYYRAYNSPLHF. The CDR3 bases are TGTGCCAGCAGTTACTACAGGGCTTATAATTCACCCCTCCACTTT.

The chain has TRBV15 and TRBJ2-4, with TRBD1 matching over 9 bases. The CDR3 has 15 residues. The germline V gene has CDR1 LNHNV and CDR2 YYDKDF (reference sequence). V trimming: 4 bases; J trimming: 7 bases; junction bases outside the gene matches: 8. The CDR3 nucleotides read TGTGCCACCAGCACAACAGGGGGCGCGGGGAACATTCAGTACTTC. It specifies CATSTTGGAGNIQYF. The entire variable domain, with the rest obtained from reference TRBV15 and TRBJ2-4, is as follows: DAMVIQNPRYQVTQFGKPVTLSCSQTLNHNVMYWYQQKSSQAPKLLFHYYDKDFNNEADTPDNFQSRRPNTSFCFLDIRSPGLGDTAMYLCATSTTGGAGNIQYFGAGTRLSVL.

This clone was recorded a few times. The V and J genes are TRBV5-1 and TRBJ1-3; D may be TRBD1 (5 bases). V was shortened by 3 bases and J by 2 bases, with 9 bases between the two germline ends. The CDR3 spans 14 residues. Germline V lookup: CDR1 SGHRS, CDR2 YFSETQ. This chain's CDR3 is CASSSDSTGNTIYF. The CDR3 nucleotides are TGCGCCAGCAGCTCCGACAGTACTGGAAACACCATATATTTT.

The genes are TRBV4-1 and TRBJ2-2, with TRBD2 identical over 9 bases. This CDR3 is 18 amino acids long. With 1 base clipped from V and 7 bases from J, the junction kept 13 bases outside the gene matches. Germline-derived CDR1 and CDR2 are MGHRA and YSYEKL. The CDR3 DNA sequence: TGCGCCAGCAGCCAAGGCCGGACTAGCGCTATATTGGGCGGGGAGCTGTTTTTT. This sequence encodes CASSQGRTSAILGGELFF.

The table lists this clone with a count of one. This chain links TRBV5-1 with TRBJ2-7; 8 bases map to TRBD2. The germline V gene has CDR1 SGHRS and CDR2 YFSETQ. This CDR3 comprises 16 residues. After removal of 4 bases from V and 4 bases from J, the junction contained 13 bases not matched to a gene. This chain's CDR3 is CASSEGLGASSYEQYF. DNA for the CDR3: TGCGCCAGCAGCGAGGGACTAGGGGCTAGCTCTTACGAGCAGTACTTC.

V usage is TRBV6-2 or TRBV6-3 and J usage is TRBJ2-7, with TRBD2 as a possible D gene (6 bases). Trimming left V 0 bases short and J 5 bases short, with 14 bases between. This CDR3 has 15 residues. Germline V gene data show CDR1 as MNHEY and CDR2 as SVGEGT. Written as DNA, the CDR3 is TGTGCCAGCAGTTACTCTCCCAGGGAGGTCCACGAGCAGTACTTC. This sequence encodes CASSYSPREVHEQYF.

This clone has more than one count but fewer than ten. This chain joins TRBV19 and TRBJ1-5; the match to TRBD1 covers 8 bases. CDR1 is LNHDA and CDR2 is SQIVND in the germline V gene (reference sequence). This CDR3 spans 15 amino acids. V lost 2 bases and J lost 7; bases outside the gene matches: 7. The CDR3 sequence is CASSIRTGLGQPQHF. CDR3 coding DNA: TGTGCCAGTAGTATACGGACAGGGCTAGGGCAGCCCCAGCATTTT.

The V call is TRBV5-1, the J call TRBJ2-1; the match to TRBD2 covers 12 bases. The CDR3 loop spans 16 amino acids. In germline, CDR1 is SGHRS, CDR2 YFSETQ. Unmatched junction bases numbered 10, after V lost 5 bases and J lost 7 bases. The CDR3 DNA reads TGCGCCAGCAGGCCGCAACTAGCGGGAGGATTGAATGAGCAGTTCTTC. The encoded protein is CASRPQLAGGLNEQFF.

The chain couples TRBV28 to TRBJ2-1, with D perhaps TRBD2 (6 bases). The V end lost 5 bases, the J end lost 5 bases, and 16 bases lay between the germline ends. The CDR3 is made up of 15 amino acids. Germline lookup yields CDR1 MDHEN and CDR2 SYDVKM. This chain's CDR3 is CASSPSGGRHNEQFF. DNA of the CDR3: TGTGCCAGCAGTCCCTCAGGTGGGAGGCACAATGAGCAGTTCTTC.

In regard to this clone: Distinct nucleotide sequences in the sample also encode this CDR3. The V gene is TRBV7-2, the J gene TRBJ2-1; D not resolved. The V end was cut by 5 bases, the J end by 0 bases, with 11 bases between. The CDR3 has 15 residues. Per the germline V gene, CDR1 is SGHTA and CDR2 is FQGNSA. The CDR3 region has the DNA TGTGCCAGCAGCCAGCGACGTAGCTCCTACAATGAGCAGTTCTTC. Translating gives CASSQRRSSYNEQFF.

The V call is TRBV12-3 or TRBV12-4, the J call TRBJ1-1; D is perhaps TRBD1 (5 bases). With 7 bases removed from V and 0 bases from J, the gap between germline ends came to 9 bases. The length of the CDR3 is 13 residues. CDR3 DNA: TGTGCCAGCACCGACAGAGTGAACACTGAAGCTTTCTTT. Translating gives CASTDRVNTEAFF.

The CDR3 nucleotides read TGTGCCAGCACCTTAGGACAGGGGGCCAATTCACCCCTCCACTTT. Its protein is CASTLGQGANSPLHF. This chain links TRBV6-5 with TRBJ1-6, with TRBD1 matching over 11 bases. Per the germline V gene, CDR1 is MNHEY and CDR2 is SVGAGI. This CDR3 has 15 residues. V was clipped by 7 bases and J by 7 bases; unmatched bases: 6.

The J gene is TRBJ1-2, the V gene TRBV27; tentative D call: TRBD1 (6 bases). The CDR3 covers 15 residues. Germline V gene sequence: CDR1 MNHEY, CDR2 SMNVEV (reference sequence). The V end was cut by 5 bases, the J end by 8 bases, with 21 bases between. The CDR3 loop reads CASSIQTGILSGYTF. CDR3 nucleotides: TGTGCCAGCAGTATCCAGACAGGAATATTGAGCGGCTACACCTTC.

This chain links TRBV4-2 with TRBJ2-7; 9 bases fit TRBD2. The CDR3 sequence is 15 residues long. V shed 6 bases and J 2 bases; nucleotides not matched to a gene: 8. Germline assignment: CDR1 LGHNA and CDR2 YNFKEQ. The CDR3 loop reads CASSLSGSGTYEQYF. The CDR3 DNA sequence: TGTGCCAGCAGTCTTAGCGGGAGTGGGACCTACGAGCAGTACTTC.

The gene calls are TRBV3-1 (or the pseudogene TRBV3-2) and TRBJ2-2; D not resolved. CDR1 is LGHDT and CDR2 is YNNKEL in the germline V gene (reference sequence). Deletions cut 0 bases from V and 1 base from J, with 3 bases between. The CDR3 extends over 14 amino acids. CDR3 coding DNA: TGTGCCAGCAGCCAAGATCTGAACACCGGGGAGCTGTTTTTT. It translates to CASSQDLNTGELFF.

The rearrangement uses TRBV28 and TRBJ2-4, with no clear D. V lost 6 bases and J lost 4, with 7 bases in between. Germline V gives CDR1 MDHEN, CDR2 SYDVKM. The CDR3 consists of 12 residues. The CDR3 sequence is CASRSGKNIQYF. CDR3 bases: TGTGCCAGCAGATCCGGGAAAAACATTCAGTACTTC.

This chain connects TRBV14 to TRBJ2-2; D call uncertain. V lost 4 bases and J lost 2, with 8 bases in between. Per the germline V gene, CDR1 is SGHDN and CDR2 is FVKESK. CDR3 length equals 14 residues. The CDR3 DNA is TGTGCCAGCAGCCCCTACCAAAACACCGGGGAGCTGTTTTTT. This gives the protein CASSPYQNTGELFF.